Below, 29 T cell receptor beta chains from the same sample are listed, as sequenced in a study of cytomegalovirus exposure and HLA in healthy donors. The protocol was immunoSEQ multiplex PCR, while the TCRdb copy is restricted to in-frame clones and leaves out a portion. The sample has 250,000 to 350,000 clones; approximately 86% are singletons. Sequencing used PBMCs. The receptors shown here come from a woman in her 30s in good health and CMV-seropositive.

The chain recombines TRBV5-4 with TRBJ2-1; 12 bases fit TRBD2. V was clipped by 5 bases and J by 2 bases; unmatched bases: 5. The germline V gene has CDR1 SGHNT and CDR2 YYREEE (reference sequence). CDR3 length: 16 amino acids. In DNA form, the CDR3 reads TGTGCCAGCAGTTCCCCTAGCGGGAGGGCCTACAATGAGCAGTTCTTC. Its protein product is CASSSPSGRAYNEQFF.

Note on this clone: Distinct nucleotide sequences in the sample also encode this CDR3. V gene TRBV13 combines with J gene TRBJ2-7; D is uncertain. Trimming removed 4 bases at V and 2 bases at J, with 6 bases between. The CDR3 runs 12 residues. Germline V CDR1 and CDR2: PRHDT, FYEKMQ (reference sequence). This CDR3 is CASSSNPYEQYF. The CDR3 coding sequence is TGTGCCAGCAGCTCTAACCCCTACGAGCAGTACTTC.

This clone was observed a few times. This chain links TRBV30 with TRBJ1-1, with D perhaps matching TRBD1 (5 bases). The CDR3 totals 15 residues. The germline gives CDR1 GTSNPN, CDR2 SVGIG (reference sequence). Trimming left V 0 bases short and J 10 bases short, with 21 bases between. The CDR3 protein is CAWSVATVSGLLAFF. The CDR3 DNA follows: TGTGCCTGGAGTGTAGCGACAGTCTCGGGGTTGTTAGCTTTCTTT.

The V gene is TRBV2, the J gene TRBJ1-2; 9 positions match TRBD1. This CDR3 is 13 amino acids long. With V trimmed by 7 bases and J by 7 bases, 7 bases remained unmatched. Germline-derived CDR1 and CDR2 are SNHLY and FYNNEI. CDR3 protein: CASIEGQGSGYTF. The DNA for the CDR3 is TGTGCCAGCATAGAGGGACAGGGAAGTGGCTACACCTTC.

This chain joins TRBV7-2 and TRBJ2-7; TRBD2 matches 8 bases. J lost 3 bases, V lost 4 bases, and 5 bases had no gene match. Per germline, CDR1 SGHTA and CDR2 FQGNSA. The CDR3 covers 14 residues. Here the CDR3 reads CASSSLAGIYEQYF. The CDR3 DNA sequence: TGTGCCAGCAGCTCTCTAGCGGGCATCTACGAGCAGTACTTC.

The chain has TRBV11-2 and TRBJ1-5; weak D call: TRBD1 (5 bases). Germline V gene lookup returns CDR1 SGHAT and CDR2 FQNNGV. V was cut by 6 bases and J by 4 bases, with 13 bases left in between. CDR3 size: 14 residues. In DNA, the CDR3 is TGTGCCAGCAGTTCCAGTGGGGGAAATCAGCCCCAGCATTTT. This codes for CASSSSGGNQPQHF.

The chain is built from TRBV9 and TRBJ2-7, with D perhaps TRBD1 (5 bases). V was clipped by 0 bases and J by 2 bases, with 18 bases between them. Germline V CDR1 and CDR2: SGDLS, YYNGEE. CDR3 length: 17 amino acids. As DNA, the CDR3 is TGTGCCAGCAGCGTAGGGGGCGACGCTCCTAAAGCCTACGAGCAGTACTTC. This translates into CASSVGGDAPKAYEQYF.

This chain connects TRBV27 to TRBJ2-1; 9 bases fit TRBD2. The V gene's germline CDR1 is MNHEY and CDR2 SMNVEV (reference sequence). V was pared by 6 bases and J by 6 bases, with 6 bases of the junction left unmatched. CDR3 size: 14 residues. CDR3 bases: TGTGCCAGCAGCTATCTAGCGGGACCCAATGAGCAGTTCTTC. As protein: CASSYLAGPNEQFF.

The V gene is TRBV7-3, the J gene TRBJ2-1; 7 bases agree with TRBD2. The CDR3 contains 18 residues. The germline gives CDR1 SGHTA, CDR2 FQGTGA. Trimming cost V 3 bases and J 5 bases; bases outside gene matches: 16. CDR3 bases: TGTGCCAGCAGCTTCGTCAACCATGGGAGGGAACTTAACAATGAGCAGTTCTTC. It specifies CASSFVNHGRELNNEQFF. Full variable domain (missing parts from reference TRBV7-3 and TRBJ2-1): GAGVSQTPSNKVTEKGKYVELRCDPISGHTALYWYRQSLGQGPEFLIYFQGTGAADDSGLPNDRFFAVRPEGSVSTLKIQRTERGDSAVYLCASSFVNHGRELNNEQFFGPGTRLTVL.

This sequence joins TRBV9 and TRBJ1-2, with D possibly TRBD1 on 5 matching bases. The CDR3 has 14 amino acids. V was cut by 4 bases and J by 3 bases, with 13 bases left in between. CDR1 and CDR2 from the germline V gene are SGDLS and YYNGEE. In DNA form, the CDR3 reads TGTGCCAGCAGCCCAAATGGGGGTGACTATGGCTACACCTTC. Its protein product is CASSPNGGDYGYTF.

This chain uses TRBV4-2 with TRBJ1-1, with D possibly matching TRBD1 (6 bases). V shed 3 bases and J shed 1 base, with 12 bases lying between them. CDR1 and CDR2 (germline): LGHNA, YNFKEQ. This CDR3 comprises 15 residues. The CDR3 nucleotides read TGTGCCAGCAGCCACATAAACAGGGCGAACACTGAAGCTTTCTTT. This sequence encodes CASSHINRANTEAFF.

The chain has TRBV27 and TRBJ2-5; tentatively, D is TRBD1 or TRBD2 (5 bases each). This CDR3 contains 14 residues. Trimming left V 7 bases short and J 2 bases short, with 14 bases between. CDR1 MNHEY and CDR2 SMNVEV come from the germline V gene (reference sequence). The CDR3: CASTSGTTQETQYF. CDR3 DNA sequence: TGTGCCAGCACCTCCGGGACCACACAAGAGACCCAGTACTTC.

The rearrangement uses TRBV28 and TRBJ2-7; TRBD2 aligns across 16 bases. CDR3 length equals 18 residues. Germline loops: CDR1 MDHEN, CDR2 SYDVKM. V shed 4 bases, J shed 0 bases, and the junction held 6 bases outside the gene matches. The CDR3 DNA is TGTGCCAGCAGTTCACCCGGGACTAGCGGGAGGGCCTCCTACGAGCAGTACTTC. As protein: CASSSPGTSGRASYEQYF. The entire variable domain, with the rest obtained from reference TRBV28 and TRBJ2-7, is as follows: DVKVTQSSRYLVKRTGEKVFLECVQDMDHENMFWYRQDPGLGLRLIYFSYDVKMKEKGDIPEGYSVSREKKERFSLILESASTNQTSMYLCASSSPGTSGRASYEQYFGPGTRLTVT.

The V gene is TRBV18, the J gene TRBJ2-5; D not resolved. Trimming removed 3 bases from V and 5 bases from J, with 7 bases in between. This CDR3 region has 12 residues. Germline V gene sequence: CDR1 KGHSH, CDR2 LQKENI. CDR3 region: CASSPFGETQYF. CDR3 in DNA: TGTGCCAGCTCACCCTTCGGGGAGACCCAGTACTTC. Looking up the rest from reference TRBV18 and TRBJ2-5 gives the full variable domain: NAGVMQNPRHLVRRRGQEARLRCSPMKGHSHVYWYRQLPEEGLKFMVYLQKENIIDESGMPKERFSAEFPKEGPSILRIQQVVRGDSAAYFCASSPFGETQYFGPGTRLLVL.

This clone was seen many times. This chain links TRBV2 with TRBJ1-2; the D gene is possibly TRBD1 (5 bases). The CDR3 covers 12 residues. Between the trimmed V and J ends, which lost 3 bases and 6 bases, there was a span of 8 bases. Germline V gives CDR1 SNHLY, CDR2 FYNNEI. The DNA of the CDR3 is TGTGCCAGCAGTGACAGGGTGGATGGCTACACCTTC. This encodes CASSDRVDGYTF.

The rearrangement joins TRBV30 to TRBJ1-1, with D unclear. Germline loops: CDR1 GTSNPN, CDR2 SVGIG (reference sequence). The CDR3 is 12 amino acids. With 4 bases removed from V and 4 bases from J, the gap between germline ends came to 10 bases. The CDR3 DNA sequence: TGTGCCTGGACAATCGAGGGCACTGAAGCTTTCTTT. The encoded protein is CAWTIEGTEAFF.

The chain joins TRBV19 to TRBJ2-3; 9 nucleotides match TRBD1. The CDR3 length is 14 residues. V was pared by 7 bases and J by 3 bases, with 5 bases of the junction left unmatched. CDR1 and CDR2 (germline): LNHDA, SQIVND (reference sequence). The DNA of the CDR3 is TGTGCCAGTACCGACAGGGGGACAACAGATACGCAGTATTTT. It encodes CASTDRGTTDTQYF.

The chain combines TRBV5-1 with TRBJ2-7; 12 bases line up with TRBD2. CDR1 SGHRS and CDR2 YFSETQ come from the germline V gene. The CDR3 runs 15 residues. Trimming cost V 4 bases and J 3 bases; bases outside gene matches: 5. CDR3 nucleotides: TGCGCCAGCAGCAATGGACTAGCGGGAATCTACGAGCAGTACTTC. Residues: CASSNGLAGIYEQYF.

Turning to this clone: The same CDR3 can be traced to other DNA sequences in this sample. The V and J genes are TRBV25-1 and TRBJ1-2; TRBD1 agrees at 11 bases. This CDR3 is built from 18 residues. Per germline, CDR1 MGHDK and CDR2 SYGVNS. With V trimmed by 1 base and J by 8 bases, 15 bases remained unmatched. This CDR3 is CASSELDWTGGLRGGYTF. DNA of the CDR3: TGTGCCAGCAGTGAATTGGACTGGACAGGGGGCCTCCGGGGGGGCTACACCTTC.

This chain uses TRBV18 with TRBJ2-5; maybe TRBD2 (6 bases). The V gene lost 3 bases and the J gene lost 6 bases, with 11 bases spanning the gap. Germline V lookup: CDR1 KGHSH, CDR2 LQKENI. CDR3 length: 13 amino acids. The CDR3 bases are TGTGCCAGCTCACCGGAGGGGAGCAAGACCCAGTACTTC. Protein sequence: CASSPEGSKTQYF.

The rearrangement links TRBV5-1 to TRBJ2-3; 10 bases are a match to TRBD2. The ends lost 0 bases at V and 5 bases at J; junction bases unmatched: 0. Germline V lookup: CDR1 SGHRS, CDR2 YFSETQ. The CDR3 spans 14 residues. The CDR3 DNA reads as TGCGCCAGCAGCTTGGGACTAGCGGGAGATACGCAGTATTTT. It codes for CASSLGLAGDTQYF.

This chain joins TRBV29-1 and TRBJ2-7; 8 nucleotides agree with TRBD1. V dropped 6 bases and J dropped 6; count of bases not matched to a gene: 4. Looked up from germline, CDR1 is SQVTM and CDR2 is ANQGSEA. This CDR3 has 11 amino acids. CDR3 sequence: CSVTDRVEQYF. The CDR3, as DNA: TGCAGCGTGACGGACAGGGTCGAGCAGTACTTC.

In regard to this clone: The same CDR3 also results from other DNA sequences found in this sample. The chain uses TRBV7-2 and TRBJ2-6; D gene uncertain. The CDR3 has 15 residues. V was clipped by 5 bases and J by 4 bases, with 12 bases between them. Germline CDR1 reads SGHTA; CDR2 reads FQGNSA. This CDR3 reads CASSPLGSGANVLTF. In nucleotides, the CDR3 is TGTGCCAGCAGCCCATTAGGCTCCGGGGCCAACGTCCTGACTTTC.

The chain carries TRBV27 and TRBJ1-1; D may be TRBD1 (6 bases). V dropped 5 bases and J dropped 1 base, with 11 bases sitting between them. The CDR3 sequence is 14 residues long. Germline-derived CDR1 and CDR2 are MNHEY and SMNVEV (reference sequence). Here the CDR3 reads CASSPGQTNTEAFF. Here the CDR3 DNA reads TGTGCCAGCAGTCCCGGACAGACGAACACTGAAGCTTTCTTT.

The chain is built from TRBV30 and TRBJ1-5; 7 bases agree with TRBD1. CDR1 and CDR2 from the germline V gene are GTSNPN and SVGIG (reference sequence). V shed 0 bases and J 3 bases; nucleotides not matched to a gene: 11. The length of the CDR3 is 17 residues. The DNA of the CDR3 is TGTGCCTGGAGTGTTGGGGCAGGGGGACCGTACAATCAGCCCCAGCATTTT. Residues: CAWSVGAGGPYNQPQHF.

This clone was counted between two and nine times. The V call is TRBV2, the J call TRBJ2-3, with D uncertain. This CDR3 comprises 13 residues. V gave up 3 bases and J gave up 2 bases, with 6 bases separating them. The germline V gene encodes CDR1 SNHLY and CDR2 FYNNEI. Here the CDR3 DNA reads TGTGCCAGCAGTGACGCGTTCACAGATACGCAGTATTTT. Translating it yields CASSDAFTDTQYF. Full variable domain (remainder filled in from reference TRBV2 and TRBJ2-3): EPEVTQTPSHQVTQMGQEVILRCVPISNHLYFYWYRQILGQKVEFLVSFYNNEISEKSEIFDDQFSVERPDGSNFTLKIRSTKLEDSAMYFCASSDAFTDTQYFGPGTRLTVL.

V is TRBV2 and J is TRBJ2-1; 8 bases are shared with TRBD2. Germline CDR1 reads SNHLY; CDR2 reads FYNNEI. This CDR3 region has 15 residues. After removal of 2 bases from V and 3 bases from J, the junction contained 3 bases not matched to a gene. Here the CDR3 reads CASSEQRGYYNEQFF. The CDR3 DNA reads TGTGCCAGCAGTGAACAGCGGGGGTACTACAATGAGCAGTTCTTC.

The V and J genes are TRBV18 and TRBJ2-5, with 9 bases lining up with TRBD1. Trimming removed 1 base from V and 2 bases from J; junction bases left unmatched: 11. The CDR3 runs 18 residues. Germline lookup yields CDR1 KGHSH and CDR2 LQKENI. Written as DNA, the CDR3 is TGTGCCAGCTCACCACTGGGACAGGGATATACCACGCAAGAGACCCAGTACTTC. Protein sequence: CASSPLGQGYTTQETQYF.

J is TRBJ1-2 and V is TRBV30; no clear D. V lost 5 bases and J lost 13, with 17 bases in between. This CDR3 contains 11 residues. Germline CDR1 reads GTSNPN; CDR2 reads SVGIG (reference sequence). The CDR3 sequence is CAWAEVMAITF. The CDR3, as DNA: TGTGCCTGGGCAGAGGTTATGGCTATCACCTTC.